The rows below give T cell receptor beta chains drawn from one sample of a study of Graves' ophthalmopathy and Graves' hyperthyroidism. TCRdb itself ran the multiplex PCR reads through MiXCR, one entry per CDR3 protein. Among about 740,000 distinct CDR3 sequences listed, 40% were seen once. Sequences were obtained from peripheral blood. The source of these receptors is an adult man with Graves' ophthalmopathy. Both conserved end residues are part of each CDR3. The D gene is left open where the match is weak. Not all rows give a size; the values are once, few, many and, for expanded clones, a class.

TRBJ2-7,few,TRBV11-2,.,TGTGCCAGCAGCTCACAACAGGGTAGCGAGCAGTACTTC,CASSSQQGSEQYF
TRBJ2-7,many,TRBV14,TRBD2,TGTGCCAGCAGCCAAGATAGCGGGTACGAGCAGTACTTC,CASSQDSGYEQYF
TRBJ2-5,.,TRBV20-1,TRBD1,TGCAGTGCTAGAGATCCTAAGGGGGCCCAAGAGACCCAGTACTTC,CSARDPKGAQETQYF
TRBJ2-5,many,TRBV11-3,.,TGTGCCAGCAGTGCCGGCCCTAGGGAGACCCAGTACTTC,CASSAGPRETQYF
TRBJ2-7,.,TRBV5-4,TRBD2,TGTGCCAGCAGCTTGCATCGGACTAGCGGGGCCTACGAGCAGTACTTC,CASSLHRTSGAYEQYF
TRBJ1-1,few,TRBV4-1,.,TGCGCCAGCAGCCAAGTATTTGGCAGCTCCCGGAGGACTGAAGCTTTCTTT,CASSQVFGSSRRTEAFF
TRBJ2-2,.,TRBV25-1,TRBD1,TGTGCCAGCAGAGACCGGGACAGGGGGGAGCTGTTTTTT,CASRDRDRGELFF
TRBJ1-1,many,TRBV10-3,.,TGTGCCATCACCCCGACCGGGCAGGTGAACACTGAAGCTTTCTTT,CAITPTGQVNTEAFF
TRBJ2-2,.,TRBV25-1,TRBD2,TGTGCCAGCAACCCAACTCCGGGACTAGCGGGGCCCGGGGAGCTGTTTTTT,CASNPTPGLAGPGELFF
TRBJ2-7,few,TRBV14,.,TGTGCCAGCAGCCAAGGGGACCGTCTGCACGAGCAGTACTTC,CASSQGDRLHEQYF
TRBJ2-5,.,TRBV29-1,TRBD1,TGCAGCGTTGAAGACGGGTCTACAGGGGGCTTGGAGACCCAGTACTTC,CSVEDGSTGGLETQYF
TRBJ2-5,many,TRBV7-8,.,TGTGCCAGCAGCCGTGGCCGACAGGTACAAGAGACCCAGTACTTC,CASSRGRQVQETQYF
TRBJ2-7,.,TRBV7-2,.,TGTGCCAGCAGCTTAACACCTAGGACCTACGAGCAGTACTTC,CASSLTPRTYEQYF
TRBJ1-6,.,TRBV2,.,TGTGCCAGCAGTCCCGCAGCTGGGTTTGATTCACCCCTCCACTTT,CASSPAAGFDSPLHF
TRBJ2-7,.,TRBV7-9,TRBD1,TGTGCCAGCAGCCGGACAGGGGATTCCTACGAGCAGTACTTC,CASSRTGDSYEQYF
TRBJ2-5,few,TRBV7-6,TRBD1,TGTGCCAGCAGCTTAAGCTCCGGGACAGGGGCGCCGGAGACCCAGTACTTC,CASSLSSGTGAPETQYF
TRBJ1-5,.,TRBV20-1,TRBD1,TGCAGTGCTAGAGATCTTTTTGGGACAGGGGGTGTCGGGCAGCCCCAGCATTTT,CSARDLFGTGGVGQPQHF
TRBJ2-7,.,TRBV20-1,TRBD2,TGCAGTGCTAGAGATTTTCGGGGAACTAGCGGGAGTCAGTACGAGCAGTACTTC,CSARDFRGTSGSQYEQYF
TRBJ2-2,.,TRBV7-2,.,TGTGCCAGCAGCCATGCTCTCTGGGCCGGGGAGCTGTTTTTT,CASSHALWAGELFF
TRBJ1-2,many,TRBV2,.,TGTGCCAGCAGTGAAGGAAGGTTCCCAGCCTATGGCTACACCTTC,CASSEGRFPAYGYTF
TRBJ1-1,.,TRBV7-2,.,TGTGCCAGCAGCCAGTTTGACACTGAAGCTTTCTTT,CASSQFDTEAFF
TRBJ2-7,.,TRBV6-1,TRBD1,TGTGCCAGCCGGACAGGGGTAAACTACGAGCAGTACTTC,CASRTGVNYEQYF